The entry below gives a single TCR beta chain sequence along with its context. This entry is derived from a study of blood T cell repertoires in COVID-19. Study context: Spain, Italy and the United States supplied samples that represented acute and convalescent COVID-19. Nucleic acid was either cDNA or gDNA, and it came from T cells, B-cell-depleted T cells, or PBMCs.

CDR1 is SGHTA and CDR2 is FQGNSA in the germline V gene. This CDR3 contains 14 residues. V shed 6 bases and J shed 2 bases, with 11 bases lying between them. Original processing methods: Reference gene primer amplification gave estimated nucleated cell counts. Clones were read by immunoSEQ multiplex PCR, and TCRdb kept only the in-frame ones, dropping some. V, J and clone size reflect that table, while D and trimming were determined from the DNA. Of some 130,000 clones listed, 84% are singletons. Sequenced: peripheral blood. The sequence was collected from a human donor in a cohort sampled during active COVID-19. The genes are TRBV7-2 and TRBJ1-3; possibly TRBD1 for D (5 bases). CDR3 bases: TGTGCCAGCAGGAGCAGGGCTGCTGGAAACACCATATATTTT. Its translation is CASRSRAAGNTIYF.